This record concerns one T cell receptor beta chain sequence. This entry comes from a study of shared clonotypes between healthy human individuals. The CDR3 sequence is 14 residues long. Trimming removed 5 bases at V and 5 bases at J, with 12 bases between. Germline loops: CDR1 SGHNT, CDR2 YENEEA. About 30,000 T cell genomes, or roughly 180 ng DNA, went into the sorted-subset replicate PCRs. Clones were read by immunoSEQ multiplex PCR, and TCRdb kept only the in-frame ones, dropping some. The sample consists of about a million clones, around 74% of them appearing once. The sequencing input was memory CD4+ T cells sorted from blood. Noted subset: CD45RA-negative fraction. The rearrangement links TRBV11-3 to TRBJ2-2; D not certain. The TCR comes from a man aged 18 to 30 in good health. The CDR3 sequence is CASSPSRWTGELFF. DNA for the CDR3: TGTGCCAGCAGCCCAAGCAGGTGGACCGGGGAGCTGTTTTTT.